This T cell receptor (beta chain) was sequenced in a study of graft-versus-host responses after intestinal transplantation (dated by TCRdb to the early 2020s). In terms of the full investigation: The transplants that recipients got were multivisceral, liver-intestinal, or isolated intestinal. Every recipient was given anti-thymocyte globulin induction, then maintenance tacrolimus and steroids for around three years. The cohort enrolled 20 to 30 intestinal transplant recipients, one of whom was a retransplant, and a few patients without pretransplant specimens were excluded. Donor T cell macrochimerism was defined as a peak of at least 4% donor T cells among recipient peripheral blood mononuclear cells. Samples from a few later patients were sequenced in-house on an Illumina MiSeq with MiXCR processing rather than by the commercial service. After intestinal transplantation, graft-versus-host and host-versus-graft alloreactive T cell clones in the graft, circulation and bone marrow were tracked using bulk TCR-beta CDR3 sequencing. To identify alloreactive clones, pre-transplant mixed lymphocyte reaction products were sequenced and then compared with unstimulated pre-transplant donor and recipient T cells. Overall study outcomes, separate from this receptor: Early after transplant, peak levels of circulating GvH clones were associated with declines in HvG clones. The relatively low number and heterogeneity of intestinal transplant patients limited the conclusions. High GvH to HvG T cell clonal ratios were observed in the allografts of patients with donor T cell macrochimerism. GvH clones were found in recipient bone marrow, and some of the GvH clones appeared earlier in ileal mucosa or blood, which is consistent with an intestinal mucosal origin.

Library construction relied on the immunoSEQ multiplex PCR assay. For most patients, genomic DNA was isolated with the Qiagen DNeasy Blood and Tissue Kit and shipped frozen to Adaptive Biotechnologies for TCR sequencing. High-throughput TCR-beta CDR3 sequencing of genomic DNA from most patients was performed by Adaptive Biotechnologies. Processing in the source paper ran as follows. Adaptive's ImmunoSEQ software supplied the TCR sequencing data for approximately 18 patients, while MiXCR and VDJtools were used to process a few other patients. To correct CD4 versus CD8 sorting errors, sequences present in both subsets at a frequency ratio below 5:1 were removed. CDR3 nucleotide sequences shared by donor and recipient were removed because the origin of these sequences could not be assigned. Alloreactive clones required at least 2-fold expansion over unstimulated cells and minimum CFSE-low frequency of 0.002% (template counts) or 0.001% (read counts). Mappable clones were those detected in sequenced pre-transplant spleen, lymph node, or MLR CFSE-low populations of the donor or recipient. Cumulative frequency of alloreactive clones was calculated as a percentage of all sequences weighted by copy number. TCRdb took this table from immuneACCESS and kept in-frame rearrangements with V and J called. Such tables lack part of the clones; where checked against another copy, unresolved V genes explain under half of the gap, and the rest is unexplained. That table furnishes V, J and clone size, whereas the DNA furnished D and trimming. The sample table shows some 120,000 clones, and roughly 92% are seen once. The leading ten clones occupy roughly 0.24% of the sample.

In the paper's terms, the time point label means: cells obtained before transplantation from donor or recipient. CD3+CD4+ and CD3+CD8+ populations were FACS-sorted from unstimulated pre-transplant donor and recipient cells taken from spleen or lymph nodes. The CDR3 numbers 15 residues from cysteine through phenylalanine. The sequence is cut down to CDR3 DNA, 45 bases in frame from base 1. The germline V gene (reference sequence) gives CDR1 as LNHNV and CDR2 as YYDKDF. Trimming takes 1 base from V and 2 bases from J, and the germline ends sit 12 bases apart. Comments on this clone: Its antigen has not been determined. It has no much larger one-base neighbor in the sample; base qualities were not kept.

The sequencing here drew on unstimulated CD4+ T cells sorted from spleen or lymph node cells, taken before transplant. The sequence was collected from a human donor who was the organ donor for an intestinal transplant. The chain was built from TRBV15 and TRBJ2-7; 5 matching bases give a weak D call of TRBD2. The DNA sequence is TGTGCCACCAGCAGAGGCGGTAGCGCGACCTACGAGCAGTACTTC. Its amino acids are CATSRGGSATYEQYF.